The TCR beta chain under discussion was sequenced for a study of cytomegalovirus exposure and HLA in healthy donors (TCRdb year 2017). As for the study more broadly: An earlier analysis of fewer than 750 of the donors reported around 280 Gb of sequence data and 95 million to 120 million unique TCR beta sequences obtained from roughly 170 million T cells. Genome-wide SNP genotypes for about 55% of the roughly 670 donors were used in a later genetic analysis, which treated that subset as a discovery cohort. Donor age, sex, ethnicity and CMV serostatus were compiled together with the repertoire data. A later analysis re-examined previously published TCR beta repertoires from about 700 donors and added high-resolution HLA genotyping to investigate patterns of TCR occurrence. The number of donors typed differed by locus, with 629-630 for A, B, C, DRB1 and DQB1, roughly 550 for DQA1, 600 to 610 for DPA1, and approximately 470 for DPB1. Rather than using new phenotypic data, the later analysis identified candidate immune exposures from TCR beta sequences and from how often those sequences occurred across donors. The T cell repertoires of 700 or so subjects were profiled by immunosequencing and related to cytomegalovirus serostatus. About five DR-DQ haplotypes were handled as single units for association and clustering, since linkage in the cohort was strong. Among about 400 genotyped donors of the cohort, an average of approximately 200,000 unique TCR beta nucleotide sequences was sequenced per donor, of which 15% to 20% were non-productive. To decide whether each TCR beta V gene segment behaved as functional or pseudogenic, an earlier analysis of over 500 of the donors relied on high-throughput TCR beta sequencing. The study aimed to test whether cataloging public T cell receptors could reveal signatures of past pathogen exposure. Class I and class II HLA loci were covered by the typing at four-digit resolution. All discovery cohort repertoires had been generated on a single sequencing platform. An early release covering roughly 600 HLA-typed donors comprised approximately 290 gigabases of sequencing data and roughly 85 million unique TCR sequences. In addition to the first cohort of 666 subjects, a separate validation cohort of approximately 120 different subjects was used. High-throughput TCR immunosequencing, statistical association of individual TCRs with disease status, and machine learning were combined to predict cytomegalovirus infection status. The genetic ancestry cluster associated with self-reported Caucasian donors included about four fifths of the 350 to 500 genotyped donors.

The library was made by the immunoSEQ multiplex PCR assay. For the multiplex PCR, a mixture combining 60 forward primers for TCR Vbeta segments and 13 reverse primers for TCR Jbeta segments was used. A multiplex PCR assay on genomic DNA amplified the CDR3 region of rearranged TCR beta genes. Amplified TCR beta libraries were sequenced as 87-base-pair reads on the Illumina HiSeq System. The authors processed their data as follows. A later analysis tallied roughly 80 million unique TCR beta chains across the approximately 670 repertoires, and about 12 million of those chains were shared by two or more donors. Raw reads were error-corrected and collapsed into unique sequences with a nearest-neighbor algorithm that merged closely related sequences to remove PCR and sequencing errors. CDR3 sequences were aligned to IMGT reference sequences to assign V, D and J gene segments. For a sequence to be retained, a match of at least six nucleotides to both a V gene segment and a J gene segment was required. A rearrangement counted as productive if the CDR3 had no stop codons and remained in frame with V and J, and every other rearrangement counted as non-productive. CDR3 was defined by IMGT convention, running from the second conserved V-encoded cysteine to the conserved J-encoded phenylalanine. The earlier analysis of some 600 of the donors excluded sequences that lacked an unambiguous match to a single V gene segment. In an earlier analysis of more than 500 of the donors, a V segment was called functional when productive rearrangements were above 56.7%, and segregating when the standard deviation between donors exceeded 5%. A statistical classification framework was built for diagnosing cytomegalovirus status from the catalog of TCR beta chain sequences. A later analysis assigned V and J genes by comparing TCR nucleotide sequences with IMGT/GENE-DB human TR gene sequences. Using the TCRdist pipeline, a later analysis assigned CDR3 sequences along with most-parsimonious VDJ recombination scenarios. In a later analysis, every TCR beta chain was defined by the combination of its CDR3 amino acid sequence and its V-gene family, and reads without a unique V-gene family were dropped. As a way to deal with suspected cross-contamination and a sequencing artifact, a later analysis dropped 450 to 600 nucleotide sequences that were highly shared and had low generation probability. A later analysis calculated a clonal expansion index for each public chain from normalized within-repertoire ranks of inferred template counts. Generation probabilities in a later analysis came from a VDJ recombination model fitted to out-of-frame rearrangements, and those results were checked against IGoR. In a later analysis, hypergeometric tests were used to score TCR-TCR, TCR-HLA and TCR-CMV co-occurrence, with a repertoire-size bias correction applied to TCR pairs. A later analysis estimated false discovery rates by permuting HLA or CMV assignments 20 times. In a later analysis, co-occurring TCRs were grouped using DBSCAN, and TCRdist sequence similarity was added for clustering within HLA-allele-positive subsets. For co-occurrence clustering, repertoires with fewer than 30,000 or more than 120,000 public chains were excluded, along with 4 to 6 repertoires with anomalous nucleotide sharing. The clones in this table, taken by TCRdb from immuneACCESS, are in-frame only. Not every clone is retained; where verified, under half of the shortfall comes from an unresolved V gene, and the cause of the rest is unknown. V, J and clone size are those of that table, while D and trimming were read from the DNA. The sample contains 150,000 to 200,000 clones, under 80% of them found a single time. The top ten clonotypes cover 2.5% of the sample.

General conclusions and limits of the study: Sequencing depth was assumed to be roughly uniform across donors in the presence/absence analyses, though that assumption may not hold. According to a later genetic analysis, donors in an Asian-associated ancestry cluster had fewer N-insertions in productive TCRs than the roughly 670-donor mean. The authors suggested that the approach could potentially be extended to other disease states and immunological phenotypes. Because counts were too low, under 20 rarely observed V segments, including chromosome 9 orphons, were left out of the earlier analysis of several hundred of the donors. The classifier was reported to diagnose cytomegalovirus status with high specificity and sensitivity in both the original cohort and the validation cohort. Most CMV-associated TCR beta chains appeared to be HLA-restricted in a later analysis, and the HLA associations seemed to be driven largely by CMV exposure. The cohort was sequenced for TCR beta chains only, and without alpha or paired-chain data the features that could be detected were limited. In an earlier analysis of some 640 of the donors, most TCR beta V segments were observed in productive rearrangements about 87% or about 30% of the time, broadly matching IMGT annotations. In a later analysis, the rate of TCR association differed among HLA loci, with DRB1 alleles having the most associated TCRs and HLA-C alleles having the fewest. In a later analysis, HLA-associated TCR beta chains were found to be more clonally expanded and to have lower generation probabilities than equally common non-associated chains. In vitro tests confirmed that a few of the cytomegalovirus-associated TCR beta chains recognize cytomegalovirus antigens. Linkage disequilibrium might explain the correlated functional status among segregating V segments, but an unknown experimental factor could not be ruled out. Some IMGT-functional V segments, including TRBV6-2 and TRBV6-3, could not be distinguished by the 87-base-pair reads and were therefore excluded. Most TCR sequences were observed very rarely across donors, whereas some public TCRs were present in many individuals. A further reported finding was that TCR beta sequences accurately predicted the HLA-A and HLA-B alleles for most subjects in the first cohort. According to a later analysis, parvovirus B19, influenza, CMV and Epstein-Barr virus appeared linked to several top co-occurrence clusters. When HLA alleles, especially DR and DQ, strongly co-occurred, TCR associations were difficult to assign to individual alleles. Specific HLA alleles were associated with 16,951 TCR beta sequences at a false discovery rate of 0.05 in a later analysis. A cluster of highly shared sequence variants was judged likely to be a technical artifact of the sequencing pipeline. Immune exposure information for the cohort was limited to CMV serostatus. A later genetic analysis associated a missense DCLRE1C variant with V-gene and J-gene trimming of TCR beta chains, and an independent cohort replicated the association. Because HLA typing was unavailable for some donors at each locus, only the typed subset was used in association tests. The study gave a list of under 200 TCR beta chains associated with cytomegalovirus.

V is shortened by 5 bases, J by 8 bases, and the region joining them spans 15 bases. The CDR3 has 13 amino acids, counting the end cysteine and phenylalanine. Only CDR3 DNA is held: 39 bases, read in frame from base 1. The germline V gene specifies SGHTA as CDR1 and FQGNSA as CDR2. The cohort comprised more than 550 healthy bone marrow donors. At the time of sampling, all cohort members were nominally healthy, though unrecorded immune exposures were likely present. The donor tested CMV seropositive, placing the donor among the roughly 300 seropositive members of the cohort. A peripheral blood sample was collected from each donor, and TCR beta sequencing was performed on peripheral blood mononuclear cells. The Qiagen DNeasy Blood Extraction Kit was used to extract genomic DNA from the blood cell samples. Concerning this clone: The antigen it recognizes is unknown. Base quality data are lacking; no much larger clone is found one base away.

The clonotype comes from a woman under 40 in good health and CMV-seropositive. Sequencing input: PBMCs. The chain is made from TRBV7-2 and TRBJ1-2; a tentative D match to TRBD1 spans 5 bases. Here is the DNA: TGTGCCAGCAGCCAATTGGGGCGGGAAGGCTACACCTTC. This yields the protein CASSQLGREGYTF.